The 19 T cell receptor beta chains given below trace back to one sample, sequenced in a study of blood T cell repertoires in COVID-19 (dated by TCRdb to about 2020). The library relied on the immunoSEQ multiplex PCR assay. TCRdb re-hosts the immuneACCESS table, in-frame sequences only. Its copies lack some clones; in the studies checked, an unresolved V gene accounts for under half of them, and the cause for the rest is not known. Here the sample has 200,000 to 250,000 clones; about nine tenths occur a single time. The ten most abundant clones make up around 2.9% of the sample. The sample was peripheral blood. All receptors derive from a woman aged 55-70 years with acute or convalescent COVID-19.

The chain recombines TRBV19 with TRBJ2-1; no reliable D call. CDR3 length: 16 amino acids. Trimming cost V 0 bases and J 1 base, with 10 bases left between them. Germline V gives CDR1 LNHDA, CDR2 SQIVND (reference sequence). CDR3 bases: TGTGCCAGTAGTATAGAAAGGCTAGTTTCCTACAATGAGCAGTTCTTC. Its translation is CASSIERLVSYNEQFF.

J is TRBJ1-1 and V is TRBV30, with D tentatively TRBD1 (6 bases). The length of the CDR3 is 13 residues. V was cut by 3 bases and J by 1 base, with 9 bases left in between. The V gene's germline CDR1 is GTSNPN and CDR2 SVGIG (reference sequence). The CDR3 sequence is CAWRQGPNTEAFF. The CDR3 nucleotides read TGTGCCTGGAGACAGGGACCGAACACTGAAGCTTTCTTT.

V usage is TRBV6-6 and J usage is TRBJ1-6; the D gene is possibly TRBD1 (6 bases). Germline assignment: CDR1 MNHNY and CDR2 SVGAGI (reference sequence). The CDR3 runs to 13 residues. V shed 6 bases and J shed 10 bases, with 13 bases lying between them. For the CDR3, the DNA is TGTGCCAGCAGCCAGGGGTTTCGGTCACCCCTCCACTTT. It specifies CASSQGFRSPLHF.

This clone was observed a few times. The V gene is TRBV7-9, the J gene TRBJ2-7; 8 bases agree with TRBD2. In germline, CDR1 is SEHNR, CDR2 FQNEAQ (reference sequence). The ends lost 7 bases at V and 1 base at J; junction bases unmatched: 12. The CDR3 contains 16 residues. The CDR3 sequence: CASTLGAGGGSYEQYF. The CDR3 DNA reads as TGTGCCAGCACCCTGGGCGCGGGGGGCGGATCCTACGAGCAGTACTTC.

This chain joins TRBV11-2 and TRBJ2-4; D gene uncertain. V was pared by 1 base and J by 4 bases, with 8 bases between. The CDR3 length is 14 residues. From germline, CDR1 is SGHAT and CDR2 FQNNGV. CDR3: CASSLVGGKNIQYF. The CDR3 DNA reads TGTGCCAGCAGCTTAGTTGGCGGAAAAAACATTCAGTACTTC.

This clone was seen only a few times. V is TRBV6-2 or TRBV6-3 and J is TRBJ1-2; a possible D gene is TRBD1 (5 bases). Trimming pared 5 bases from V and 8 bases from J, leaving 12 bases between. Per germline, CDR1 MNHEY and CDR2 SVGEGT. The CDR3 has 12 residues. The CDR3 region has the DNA TGTGCCAGCAGTACAGGCGTCCGCGGCTACACCTTC. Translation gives CASSTGVRGYTF.

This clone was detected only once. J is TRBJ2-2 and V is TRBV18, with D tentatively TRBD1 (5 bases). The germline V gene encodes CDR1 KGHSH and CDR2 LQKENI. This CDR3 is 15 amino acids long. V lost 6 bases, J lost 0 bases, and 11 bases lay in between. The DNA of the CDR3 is TGTGCCAGCTCGGCCACAGGTTCGAACACCGGGGAGCTGTTTTTT. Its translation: CASSATGSNTGELFF.

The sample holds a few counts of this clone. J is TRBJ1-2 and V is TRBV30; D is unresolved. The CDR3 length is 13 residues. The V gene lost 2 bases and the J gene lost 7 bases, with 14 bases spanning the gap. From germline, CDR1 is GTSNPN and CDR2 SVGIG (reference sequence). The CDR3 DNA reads TGTGCCTGGAGTATGAGAGAGGGAAGTGGCTACACCTTC. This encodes CAWSMREGSGYTF.

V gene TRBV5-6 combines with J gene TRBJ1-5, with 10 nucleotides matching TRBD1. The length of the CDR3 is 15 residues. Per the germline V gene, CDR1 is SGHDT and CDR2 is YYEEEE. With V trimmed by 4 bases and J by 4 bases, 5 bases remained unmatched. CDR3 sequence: CASSPAGQGNQPQHF. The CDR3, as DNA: TGTGCCAGCAGCCCCGCGGGACAGGGGAATCAGCCCCAGCATTTT.

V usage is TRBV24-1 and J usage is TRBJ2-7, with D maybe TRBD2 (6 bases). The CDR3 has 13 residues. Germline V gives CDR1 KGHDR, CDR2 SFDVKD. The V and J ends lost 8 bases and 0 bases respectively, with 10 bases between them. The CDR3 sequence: CATMASDSYEQYF. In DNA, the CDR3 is TGTGCCACCATGGCTAGCGACTCCTACGAGCAGTACTTC.

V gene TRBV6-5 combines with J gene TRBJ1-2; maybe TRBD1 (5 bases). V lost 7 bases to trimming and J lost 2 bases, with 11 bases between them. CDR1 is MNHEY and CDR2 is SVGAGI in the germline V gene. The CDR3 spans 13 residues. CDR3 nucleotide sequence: TGTGCCAGCACAGAGACAGTAAACTATGGCTACACCTTC. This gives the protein CASTETVNYGYTF.

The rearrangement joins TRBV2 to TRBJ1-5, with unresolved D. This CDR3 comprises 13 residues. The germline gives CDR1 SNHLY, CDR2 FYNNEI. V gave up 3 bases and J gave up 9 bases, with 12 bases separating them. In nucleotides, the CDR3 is TGTGCCAGCAGTGATGGGGAGTTGGTGCCCCAGCATTTT. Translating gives CASSDGELVPQHF.

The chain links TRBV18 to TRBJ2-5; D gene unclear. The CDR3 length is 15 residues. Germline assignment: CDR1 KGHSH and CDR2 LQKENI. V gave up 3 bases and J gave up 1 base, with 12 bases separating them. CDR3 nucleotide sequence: TGTGCCAGCTCACCTGGAGATGGATTCCAAGAGACCCAGTACTTC. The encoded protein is CASSPGDGFQETQYF.

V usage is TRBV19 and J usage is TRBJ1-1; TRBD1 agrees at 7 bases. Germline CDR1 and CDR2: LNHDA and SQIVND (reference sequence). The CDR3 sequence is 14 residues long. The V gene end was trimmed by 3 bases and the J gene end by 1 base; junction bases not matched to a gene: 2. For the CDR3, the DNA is TGTGCCAGTAGTATGGGGACAGCGAACACTGAAGCTTTCTTT. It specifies CASSMGTANTEAFF.

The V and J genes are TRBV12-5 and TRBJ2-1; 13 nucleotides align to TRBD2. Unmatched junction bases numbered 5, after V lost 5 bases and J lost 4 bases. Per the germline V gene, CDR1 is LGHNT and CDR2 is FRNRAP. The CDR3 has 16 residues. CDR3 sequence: CASGPGTSGNYNEQFF. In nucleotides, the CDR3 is TGTGCTAGTGGTCCCGGGACTAGCGGGAATTACAATGAGCAGTTCTTC. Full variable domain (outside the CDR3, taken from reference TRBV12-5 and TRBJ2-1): DARVTQTPRHKVTEMGQEVTMRCQPILGHNTVFWYRQTMMQGLELLAYFRNRAPLDDSGMPKDRFSAEMPDATLATLKIQPSEPRDSAVYFCASGPGTSGNYNEQFFGPGTRLTVL.

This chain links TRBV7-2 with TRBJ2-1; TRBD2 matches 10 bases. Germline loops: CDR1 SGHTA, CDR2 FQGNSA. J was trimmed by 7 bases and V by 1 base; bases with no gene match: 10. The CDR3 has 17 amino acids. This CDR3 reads CASSLVSLAGGRNEQFF. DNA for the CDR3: TGTGCCAGCAGCTTAGTCTCCTTAGCGGGAGGACGGAATGAGCAGTTCTTC.

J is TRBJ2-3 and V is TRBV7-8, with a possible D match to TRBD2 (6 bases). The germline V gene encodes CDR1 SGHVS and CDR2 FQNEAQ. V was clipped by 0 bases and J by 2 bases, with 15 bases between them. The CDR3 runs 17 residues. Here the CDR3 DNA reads TGTGCCAGCAGCTTAGCGCGAACCCGGGGGATCACAGATACGCAGTATTTT. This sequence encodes CASSLARTRGITDTQYF.

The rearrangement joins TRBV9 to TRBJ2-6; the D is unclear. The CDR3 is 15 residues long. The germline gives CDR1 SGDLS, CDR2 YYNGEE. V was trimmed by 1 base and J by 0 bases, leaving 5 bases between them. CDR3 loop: CASSVSNSGANVLTF. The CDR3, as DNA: TGTGCCAGCAGCGTATCCAACTCTGGGGCCAACGTCCTGACTTTC.

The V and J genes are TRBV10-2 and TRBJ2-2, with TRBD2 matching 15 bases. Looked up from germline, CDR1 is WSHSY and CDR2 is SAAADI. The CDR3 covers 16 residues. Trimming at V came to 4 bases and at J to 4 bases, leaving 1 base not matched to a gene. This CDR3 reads CASSGTSGGATGELFF. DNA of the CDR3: TGCGCCAGCAGTGGGACTAGCGGGGGGGCCACCGGGGAGCTGTTTTTT.